This passage covers 21 T cell receptor beta chains from one sample sequenced in a study of blood T cell repertoires in COVID-19. Using immunoSEQ multiplex PCR, the repertoire was profiled, and TCRdb retains in-frame clones only, with some absent. The sample lists tens of thousands of clones; 75% to 90% were seen once. Material: peripheral blood. Receptors originate from a man aged 60 to 75 with acute or convalescent COVID-19.

The genes are TRBV4-1 and TRBJ2-7; D is uncertain. The CDR3 is made up of 14 amino acids. Germline loops: CDR1 MGHRA, CDR2 YSYEKL. Trimming took off 4 bases at V and 5 bases at J, with 15 bases between the two ends. The CDR3 here is CASSPGSRRNEQYF. The CDR3 coding sequence is TGCGCCAGCAGCCCAGGTTCGCGCAGGAACGAGCAGTACTTC.

The chain links TRBV12-3 or TRBV12-4 to TRBJ2-1; D is undetermined. V lost 3 bases and J 9 bases, leaving 9 bases between the germline ends. The CDR3 spans 12 residues. The CDR3 spells CASSFGEVEQFF. The CDR3 bases are TGTGCCAGCAGTTTTGGTGAGGTTGAGCAGTTCTTC.

The V and J genes are TRBV11-2 and TRBJ1-4, with TRBD1 matching 8 bases. Germline V gives CDR1 SGHAT, CDR2 FQNNGV. The CDR3 loop spans 18 amino acids. J was trimmed by 3 bases and V by 5 bases; bases with no gene match: 14. The CDR3 nucleotides are TGTGCCAGCAGCCCTACCGGGAGGCAGGGGGCCGCTAATGAAAAACTGTTTTTT. Amino acids: CASSPTGRQGAANEKLFF.

This chain joins TRBV9 and TRBJ2-5; the match to TRBD2 covers 9 bases. Per the germline V gene, CDR1 is SGDLS and CDR2 is YYNGEE. This CDR3 is 14 amino acids long. Germline trimming cut 4 bases from V and 5 bases from J; bases unmatched to any gene: 6. CDR3 nucleotide sequence: TGTGCCAGCAGCTTTAGCGGGGGTGGGGAGACCCAGTACTTC. Encoded protein: CASSFSGGGETQYF.

This chain connects TRBV2 to TRBJ1-5, with TRBD1 matching 9 bases. The CDR3 has 19 residues. V lost 5 bases and J lost 0; bases outside the gene matches: 14. Germline CDR1 is SNHLY and CDR2 is FYNNEI. CDR3 coding DNA: TGTGCCAGCAGTTGGGGAGGACAGGGGAGGGGATATAGCAATCAGCCCCAGCATTTT. The encoded protein is CASSWGGQGRGYSNQPQHF.

The chain has TRBV19 and TRBJ2-7; 8 nucleotides match TRBD2. With 5 bases clipped from V and 1 base from J, the junction kept 16 bases outside the gene matches. The CDR3 extends over 18 amino acids. Germline loops: CDR1 LNHDA, CDR2 SQIVND (reference sequence). CDR3 nucleotide sequence: TGTGCCAGTAGTCCAGCCCGGGGAGCGGGAGCGTGGTCCTACGAGCAGTACTTC. Amino acids: CASSPARGAGAWSYEQYF.

This sequence joins TRBV2 and TRBJ2-3, with D perhaps matching TRBD2 (6 bases). Germline assignment: CDR1 SNHLY and CDR2 FYNNEI. The CDR3 spans 17 residues. V dropped 3 bases and J dropped 5 bases, with 21 bases sitting between them. CDR3 nucleotide sequence: TGTGCCAGCAGTGATTTATGGCGGACTCTAGCGAAAGATACGCAGTATTTT. It is translated as CASSDLWRTLAKDTQYF.

This clone was detected once. V gene TRBV27 combines with J gene TRBJ1-2; tentative D call: TRBD1 (5 bases). The CDR3 loop spans 13 amino acids. Germline V gives CDR1 MNHEY, CDR2 SMNVEV (reference sequence). Trimming shortened V by 8 bases and J by 2 bases, and 12 bases separated the two germline ends. The CDR3 nucleotides read TGTGCCAGCCTACAGGACGGGAACTATGGCTACACCTTC. Its protein product is CASLQDGNYGYTF.

This clone appeared a few times. The V gene is TRBV29-1, the J gene TRBJ1-2; 7 positions match TRBD1. The germline CDR1 and CDR2 sequences are SQVTM and ANQGSEA. This CDR3 comprises 14 residues. J was trimmed by 4 bases and V by 7 bases; bases with no gene match: 12. This chain's CDR3 is CSATPETGLYGYTF. As DNA, the CDR3 is TGCAGCGCTACTCCAGAGACAGGGCTCTATGGCTACACCTTC.

Here the CDR3 DNA reads TGTGCCAGCAGTTCCAAAGACCCCGGGGAGACTGAAGCTTTCTTT. It codes for CASSSKDPGETEAFF. The V call is TRBV6-5, the J call TRBJ1-1, with D unresolved. Trimming cost V 4 bases and J 5 bases, with 17 bases left between them. The germline gives CDR1 MNHEY, CDR2 SVGAGI. This CDR3 has 15 residues.

The rearrangement links TRBV7-2 to TRBJ1-3; D may be TRBD1 (5 bases). Trimming shortened V by 5 bases and J by 3 bases, and 11 bases separated the two germline ends. The CDR3 sequence is 14 residues long. Germline values: CDR1 SGHTA, CDR2 FQGNSA. Here the CDR3 DNA reads TGTGCCAGCAGCCGCGACAGAATTGGAAACACCATATATTTT. Residues: CASSRDRIGNTIYF. Filled out from reference TRBV7-2 and TRBJ1-3, the complete variable domain reads GAGVSQSPSNKVTEKGKDVELRCDPISGHTALYWYRQSLGQGLEFLIYFQGNSAPDKSGLPSDRFSAERTGGSVSTLTIQRTQQEDSAVYLCASSRDRIGNTIYFGEGSWLTVV.

The V call is TRBV10-3, the J call TRBJ1-1; 11 bases fit TRBD1. The CDR3 extends over 15 amino acids. Germline V gene sequence: CDR1 ENHRY, CDR2 SYGVKD. V gave up 6 bases and J gave up 1 base; unmatched junction bases: 4. The CDR3 DNA sequence: TGTGCCATCAGCCGGGACAGGGGGAGGAACACTGAAGCTTTCTTT. It is translated as CAISRDRGRNTEAFF.

This sequence joins TRBV29-1 and TRBJ2-2; a weak D match, TRBD2 (5 bases). The ends were cut back, 4 bases at V and 5 bases at J, with 11 bases in the middle. This CDR3 is built from 13 residues. Germline V CDR1 and CDR2: SQVTM, ANQGSEA. The CDR3 bases are TGCAGCGTTGCAGTTGGCGGGACCGGGGAGCTGTTTTTT. Protein: CSVAVGGTGELFF.

CDR3 sequence reads: CAWNRGGNNQPQHF. The CDR3 bases are TGTGCCTGGAATCGAGGAGGGAACAATCAGCCCCAGCATTTT. The gene calls are TRBV30 and TRBJ1-5, with D hard to call. The V and J ends lost 4 bases and 3 bases respectively, with 13 bases between them. This CDR3 has 14 residues. Germline CDR1 reads GTSNPN; CDR2 reads SVGIG (reference sequence). The full variable domain, with the rest looked up from reference TRBV30 and TRBJ1-5, is SQTIHQWPATLVQPVGSPLSLECTVEGTSNPNLYWYRQAAGRGLQLLFYSVGIGQISSEVPQNLSASRPQDRQFILSSKKLLLSDSGFYLCAWNRGGNNQPQHFGDGTRLSIL.

V gene TRBV19 combines with J gene TRBJ2-7; 8 bases fit TRBD1. The germline V gene encodes CDR1 LNHDA and CDR2 SQIVND (reference sequence). V lost 4 bases, J lost 3 bases, and 8 bases stayed unmatched. The CDR3 contains 15 residues. The CDR3 reads CASSSRSGQVYEQYF. In DNA, the CDR3 is TGTGCCAGTAGTAGCCGGTCGGGACAGGTCTACGAGCAGTACTTC.

The chain carries TRBV5-1 and TRBJ2-2; D may be TRBD1 (6 bases). This CDR3 spans 14 amino acids. Trimming removed 4 bases from V and 4 bases from J, with 11 bases in between. Germline V gene lookup returns CDR1 SGHRS and CDR2 YFSETQ. The CDR3 coding sequence is TGCGCCAGCAGCAGGCAGGGGACCACCGGGGAGCTGTTTTTT. As protein: CASSRQGTTGELFF.

CDR3: CASSSAHRGTTYGYTF. The CDR3 nucleotides are TGTGCCAGCAGTAGTGCTCATCGCGGAACTACCTATGGCTACACCTTC. The V call is TRBV6-2 or TRBV6-3, the J call TRBJ1-2; the D is unclear. CDR1 and CDR2 (germline): MNHEY, SVGEGT. V lost 5 bases to trimming and J lost 4 bases, with 20 bases between them. This CDR3 is built from 16 residues.

The genes are TRBV19 and TRBJ2-5; D not resolved. The CDR3 totals 15 residues. Germline values: CDR1 LNHDA, CDR2 SQIVND (reference sequence). V shed 3 bases and J shed 2 bases, with 13 bases lying between them. Written as DNA, the CDR3 is TGTGCCAGTAGTATCGGCCCGGGTTCACAAGAGACCCAGTACTTC. Its translation is CASSIGPGSQETQYF.

The chain recombines TRBV14 with TRBJ2-2, with D uncertain. Germline-derived CDR1 and CDR2 are SGHDN and FVKESK. The CDR3 length is 14 residues. V was clipped by 3 bases and J by 6 bases, with 11 bases between them. CDR3 coding DNA: TGTGCCAGCAGCCAGATTCCTACGTCCGGGGAGCTGTTTTTT. It codes for CASSQIPTSGELFF. Full variable domain (outside the CDR3, taken from reference TRBV14 and TRBJ2-2): EAGVTQFPSHSVIEKGQTVTLRCDPISGHDNLYWYRRVMGKEIKFLLHFVKESKQDESGMPNNRFLAERTGGTYSTLKVQPAELEDSGVYFCASSQIPTSGELFFGEGSRLTVL.

The V gene is TRBV5-5, the J gene TRBJ1-5, with unresolved D. V was trimmed by 1 base and J by 0 bases, leaving 8 bases between them. This CDR3 contains 15 residues. Per the germline V gene, CDR1 is SGHKS and CDR2 is YYEKEE (reference sequence). The DNA of the CDR3 is TGTGCCAGCAGCTTGACAGATTATAGCAATCAGCCCCAGCATTTT. Protein sequence: CASSLTDYSNQPQHF.

CDR3 protein: CASSRRGREEGYTF. Here the CDR3 DNA reads TGTGCCAGCAGCCGCAGGGGGCGAGAGGAGGGCTACACCTTC. The J gene is TRBJ1-2, the V gene TRBV11-2; TRBD1 agrees at 8 bases. V gave up 5 bases and J gave up 8 bases; unmatched junction bases: 10. The CDR3 consists of 14 residues. Per germline, CDR1 SGHAT and CDR2 FQNNGV.